These T cell receptor beta chains were read from a single sample in a study of T cells in Graves' hyperthyroidism and ophthalmopathy. TCRdb reanalysed the multiplex PCR reads using MiXCR and keeps one entry per CDR3 protein. This sample has about 400,000 distinct CDR3 sequences; under 15% occur once, and the top ten carry 32%. Sequencing was performed on blood. These receptors originate from a woman in her 30s with Graves' hyperthyroidism. The conserved cysteine and the conserved F or W are not part of the CDR3 here. Fields, in order: J gene, V gene, CDR3 protein.

j_gene: TRBJ2-3; v_gene: TRBV29-1; CDR3aa: SVEFWERTDTQY
j_gene: TRBJ2-1; v_gene: TRBV13; CDR3aa: ASRGLANYNEQF
j_gene: TRBJ2-3; v_gene: TRBV20-1; CDR3aa: SARDRKGTSGREGTDTQY
j_gene: TRBJ2-7; v_gene: TRBV9; CDR3aa: ASSVGGDGYEQY
j_gene: TRBJ1-2; v_gene: TRBV28; CDR3aa: ASLTPGTGLNYGYT
j_gene: TRBJ2-3; v_gene: TRBV24-1; CDR3aa: ATSGGTASTDTQY
j_gene: TRBJ1-5; v_gene: TRBV2; CDR3aa: ASSLGSPYNLPQH
j_gene: TRBJ2-7; v_gene: TRBV6-1; CDR3aa: ASSYGQSYEQY
j_gene: TRBJ2-2; v_gene: TRBV2; CDR3aa: ASRTSGSGYTGELF
j_gene: TRBJ2-3; v_gene: TRBV30; CDR3aa: AWSVGAGGPADTQY
j_gene: TRBJ2-7; v_gene: TRBV29-1; CDR3aa: SVRAGGSYEQY
j_gene: TRBJ2-5; v_gene: TRBV20-1; CDR3aa: SARLTGRETQY
j_gene: TRBJ2-2; v_gene: TRBV7-8; CDR3aa: ASSLNGGSGTGELF
j_gene: TRBJ2-1; v_gene: TRBV4-2; CDR3aa: ASSQGSGTSGNNEQF
j_gene: TRBJ2-3; v_gene: TRBV9; CDR3aa: ASSVDGGPRGTDTQY
j_gene: TRBJ2-5; v_gene: TRBV9; CDR3aa: ASSVEGTGGFETQY
j_gene: TRBJ2-5; v_gene: TRBV12-3/TRBV12-4; CDR3aa: ASSLAERQETQY
j_gene: TRBJ1-4; v_gene: TRBV12-3/TRBV12-4; CDR3aa: ASSWSRGAEKLF
j_gene: TRBJ2-1; v_gene: TRBV27; CDR3aa: ASSGLVDEQF
j_gene: TRBJ2-1; v_gene: TRBV3-1; CDR3aa: ASSQHGSGSGEQF
j_gene: TRBJ1-1; v_gene: TRBV6-1; CDR3aa: ASSERGVGRVGAF
j_gene: TRBJ2-6; v_gene: TRBV24-1; CDR3aa: ATSDAKSGTVISGANVLT